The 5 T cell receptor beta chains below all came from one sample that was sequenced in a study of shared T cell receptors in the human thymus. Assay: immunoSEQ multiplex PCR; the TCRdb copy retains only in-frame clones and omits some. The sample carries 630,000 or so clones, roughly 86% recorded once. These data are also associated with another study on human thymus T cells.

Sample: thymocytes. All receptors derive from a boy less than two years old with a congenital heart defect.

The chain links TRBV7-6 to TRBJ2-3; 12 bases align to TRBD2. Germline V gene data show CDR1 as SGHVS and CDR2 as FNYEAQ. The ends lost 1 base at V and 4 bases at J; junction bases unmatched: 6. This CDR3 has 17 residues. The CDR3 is CASSLGLAGGTPDTQYF. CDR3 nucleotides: TGTGCCAGCAGCTTAGGGCTAGCGGGAGGGACCCCAGATACGCAGTATTTT.

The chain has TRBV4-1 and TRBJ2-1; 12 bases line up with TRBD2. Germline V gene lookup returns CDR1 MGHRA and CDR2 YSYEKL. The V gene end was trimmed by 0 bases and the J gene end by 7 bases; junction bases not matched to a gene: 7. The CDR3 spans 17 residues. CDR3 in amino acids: CASSQDPSGRARNEQFF. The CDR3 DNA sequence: TGCGCCAGCAGCCAAGATCCTAGCGGGAGGGCTAGGAATGAGCAGTTCTTC.

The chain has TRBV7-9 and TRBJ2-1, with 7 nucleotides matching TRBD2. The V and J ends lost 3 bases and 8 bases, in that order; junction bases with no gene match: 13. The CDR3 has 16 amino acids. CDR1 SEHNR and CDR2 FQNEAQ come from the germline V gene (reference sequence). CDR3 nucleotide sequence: TGTGCCAGCAGCTTCGAGCGGACGGGAGGAAGCGATGAGCAGTTCTTC. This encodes CASSFERTGGSDEQFF.

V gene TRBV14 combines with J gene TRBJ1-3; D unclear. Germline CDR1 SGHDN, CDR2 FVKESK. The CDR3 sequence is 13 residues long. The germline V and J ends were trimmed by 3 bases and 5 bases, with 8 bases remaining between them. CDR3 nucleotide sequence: TGTGCCAGCAGCCATGATAGAAGAAACACCATATATTTT. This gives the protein CASSHDRRNTIYF.

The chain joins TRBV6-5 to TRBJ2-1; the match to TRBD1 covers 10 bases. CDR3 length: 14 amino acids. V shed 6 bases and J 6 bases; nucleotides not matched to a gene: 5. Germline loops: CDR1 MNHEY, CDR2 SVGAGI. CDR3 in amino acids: CASSRRQGANEQFF. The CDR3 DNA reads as TGTGCCAGCAGCCGGCGACAGGGGGCCAATGAGCAGTTCTTC.